One and the same sample provided the 14 T cell receptor beta chains below, sequenced in a study of T cell responses to AZD1222 COVID-19 vaccine. This table comes from immunoSEQ multiplex PCR, and its TCRdb copy is limited to in-frame clones, with some not included. The data hold fewer than 110,000 clones, with about nine tenths observed a single time. The source was peripheral blood, collected on day 0 of AZD1222 vaccination. The receptors derive from an adult in good health.

This clone was detected only once. The genes are TRBV5-1 and TRBJ1-2; 7 bases map to TRBD1. The CDR3 spans 14 residues. The junction had 4 bases not matched to a gene; V was cut back by 3 bases and J by 2 bases. The germline V gene has CDR1 SGHRS and CDR2 YFSETQ. Here the CDR3 reads CASSWGQSNYGYTF. For the CDR3, the DNA is TGCGCCAGCAGCTGGGGACAGAGCAACTATGGCTACACCTTC.

The rearrangement links TRBV5-8 to TRBJ1-1; D not resolved. Germline values: CDR1 SGHTS, CDR2 YDEGEE. This CDR3 contains 13 residues. V was cut by 0 bases and J by 4 bases, with 7 bases left in between. The CDR3 here is CASSLGFSTEAFF. The DNA for the CDR3 is TGTGCCAGCAGCTTGGGGTTTTCCACTGAAGCTTTCTTT.

J is TRBJ1-2 and V is TRBV4-3, with a weak D call TRBD1 (6 bases). The germline V and J ends were trimmed by 4 bases and 6 bases, with 9 bases remaining between them. CDR3 length: 12 amino acids. CDR1 and CDR2 from the germline V gene are LGHNA and YSLEER. This chain's CDR3 is CASSRQGNGYTF. The CDR3 DNA reads as TGCGCCAGCAGCCGGCAGGGGAATGGCTACACCTTC.

The V call is TRBV25-1, the J call TRBJ1-2; tentative D call: TRBD1 (5 bases). V dropped 5 bases and J dropped 4 bases, with 11 bases sitting between them. The CDR3 extends over 13 amino acids. From germline, CDR1 is MGHDK and CDR2 SYGVNS. CDR3 in DNA: TGTGCCAGCAGTCTGGGTAGGGGCTATGGCTACACCTTC. Its translation: CASSLGRGYGYTF.

The V call is TRBV20-1, the J call TRBJ1-2, with TRBD1 matching 7 bases. CDR3 length equals 11 residues. V dropped 6 bases and J dropped 7; count of bases not matched to a gene: 5. Per the germline V gene, CDR1 is DFQATT and CDR2 is SNEGSKA (reference sequence). In DNA form, the CDR3 reads TGCAGTGCCCCTCGGGACAGTGGCTACACCTTC. The encoded protein is CSAPRDSGYTF.

The chain joins TRBV18 to TRBJ2-3, with 9 bases lining up with TRBD1. CDR3 length equals 14 residues. Germline V gene sequence: CDR1 KGHSH, CDR2 LQKENI. The V gene end was trimmed by 4 bases and the J gene end by 6 bases; junction bases not matched to a gene: 5. The chain's CDR3 is CASSQQGAMDTQYF. The CDR3 DNA is TGTGCCAGCTCACAACAGGGGGCGATGGATACGCAGTATTTT.

The CDR3 protein is CASSLGGTGMRETQYF. In nucleotides, the CDR3 is TGTGCCAGCAGCTTGGGGGGGACAGGGATGAGGGAGACCCAGTACTTC. J is TRBJ2-5 and V is TRBV5-8; TRBD1 aligns across 9 bases. CDR1 is SGHTS, CDR2 YDEGEE, per germline. The length of the CDR3 is 16 residues. Unmatched junction bases numbered 8, after V lost 0 bases and J lost 5 bases.

The chain employs TRBV14 and TRBJ2-3, with 8 bases lining up with TRBD2. The CDR3 loop spans 15 amino acids. V dropped 4 bases and J dropped 3; count of bases not matched to a gene: 6. The germline V gene encodes CDR1 SGHDN and CDR2 FVKESK. CDR3 in amino acids: CASSLSGGGTDTQYF. CDR3 nucleotides: TGTGCCAGCAGCCTAAGCGGGGGCGGTACAGATACGCAGTATTTT. The variable domain in full, completed from reference TRBV14 and TRBJ2-3, reads EAGVTQFPSHSVIEKGQTVTLRCDPISGHDNLYWYRRVMGKEIKFLLHFVKESKQDESGMPNNRFLAERTGGTYSTLKVQPAELEDSGVYFCASSLSGGGTDTQYFGPGTRLTVL.

The chain links TRBV5-6 to TRBJ2-3, with D perhaps being TRBD1 or TRBD2 (5 bases each). CDR3 length equals 15 residues. With 2 bases removed from V and 5 bases from J, the gap between germline ends came to 15 bases. Germline V lookup: CDR1 SGHDT, CDR2 YYEEEE. The CDR3 region is CASSLRGPVLDTQYF. The DNA of the CDR3 is TGTGCCAGCAGCTTACGGGGCCCCGTGTTAGATACGCAGTATTTT.

CDR3 sequence: CASSQGQGGLGGELFF. The CDR3 bases are TGTGCCAGCAGTCAGGGCCAAGGGGGTTTAGGCGGGGAGCTGTTTTTT. The chain employs TRBV5-4 and TRBJ2-2, with D possibly TRBD1 on 6 matching bases. Germline V gene sequence: CDR1 SGHNT, CDR2 YYREEE (reference sequence). CDR3 size: 16 residues. Trimming pared 5 bases from V and 7 bases from J, leaving 21 bases between.

This chain uses TRBV4-1 with TRBJ2-1; D gene uncertain. The CDR3 is 15 residues long. In germline, CDR1 is MGHRA, CDR2 YSYEKL. V was cut by 1 base and J by 8 bases, with 15 bases left in between. CDR3 amino acids: CASSQGSRSLDEQFF. Written as DNA, the CDR3 is TGCGCCAGCAGCCAAGGATCTCGAAGTTTGGATGAGCAGTTCTTC.

The V call is TRBV6-2 or TRBV6-3, the J call TRBJ1-4, with 7 bases matching TRBD1. Germline lookup yields CDR1 MNHEY and CDR2 SVGEGT. Losses at the gene ends were 5 bases for V and 5 bases for J; bases not matched to a gene: 8. The CDR3 has 15 amino acids. CDR3: CASSPRDRLNEKLFF. CDR3 nucleotide sequence: TGTGCCAGCAGTCCCCGGGACAGATTGAATGAAAAACTGTTTTTT.

This clone has only a few counts. The chain links TRBV6-5 to TRBJ1-1; 7 nucleotides match TRBD1. The V segment lost 6 bases and the J segment 5 bases; nucleotides outside the gene matches: 3. Germline CDR1 reads MNHEY; CDR2 reads SVGAGI. The CDR3 has 12 amino acids. In nucleotides, the CDR3 is TGTGCCAGCAGGACCAGGGGGACTGAAGCTTTCTTT. Its protein product is CASRTRGTEAFF.

The chain joins TRBV5-1 to TRBJ2-1; D gene unclear. The CDR3 covers 13 residues. Germline V CDR1 and CDR2: SGHRS, YFSETQ. Between the trimmed V and J ends, which lost 0 bases and 8 bases, there was a span of 9 bases. The CDR3 DNA sequence: TGCGCCAGCAGCTTGGTTTTTAGTGATGAGCAGTTCTTC. It specifies CASSLVFSDEQFF.